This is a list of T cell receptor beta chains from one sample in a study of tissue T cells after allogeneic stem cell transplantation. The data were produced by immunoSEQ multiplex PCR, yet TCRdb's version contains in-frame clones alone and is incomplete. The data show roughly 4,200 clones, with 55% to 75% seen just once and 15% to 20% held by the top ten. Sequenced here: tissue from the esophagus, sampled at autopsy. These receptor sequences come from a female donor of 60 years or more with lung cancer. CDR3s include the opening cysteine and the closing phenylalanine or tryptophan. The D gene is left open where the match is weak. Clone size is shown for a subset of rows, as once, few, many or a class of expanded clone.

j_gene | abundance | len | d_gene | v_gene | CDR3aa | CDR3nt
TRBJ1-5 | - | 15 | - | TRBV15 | CATSSARVSNQPQHF | TGTGCCACCAGCAGCGCACGGGTTAGCAATCAGCCCCAGCATTTT
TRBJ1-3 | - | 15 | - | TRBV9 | CASSVGPYSGNTIYF | TGTGCCAGCAGCGTTGGGCCGTACTCTGGAAACACCATATATTTT
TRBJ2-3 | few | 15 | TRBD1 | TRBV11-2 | CASSLYTGVTDTQYF | TGTGCCAGCAGCTTATACACAGGGGTCACAGATACGCAGTATTTT
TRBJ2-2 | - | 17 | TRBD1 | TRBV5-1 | CASKPPPGTGLSGELFF | TGCGCCAGCAAGCCACCTCCCGGGACAGGACTTTCAGGGGAGCTGTTTTTT
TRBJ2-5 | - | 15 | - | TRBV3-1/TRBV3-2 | CASSRSTAYLETQYF | TGTGCCAGCAGCCGCAGCACGGCCTACCTAGAGACCCAGTACTTC
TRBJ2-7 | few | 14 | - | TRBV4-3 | CASSPGIGSYEQYF | TGCGCCAGCAGCCCGGGGATCGGCAGCTACGAGCAGTACTTC
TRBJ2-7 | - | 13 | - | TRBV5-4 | CASRSDRDYEQYF | TGTGCCAGCAGATCGGACAGAGACTACGAGCAGTACTTC
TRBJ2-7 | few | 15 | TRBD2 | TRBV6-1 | CASRSLGEGRGEQYF | TGTGCCAGCAGGTCCCTCGGGGAGGGGCGTGGGGAGCAGTACTTC
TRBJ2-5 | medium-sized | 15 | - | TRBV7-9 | CASSFGGSYQETQYF | TGTGCCAGCAGCTTCGGGGGATCGTACCAAGAGACCCAGTACTTC
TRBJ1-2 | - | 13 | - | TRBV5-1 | CASKQETGDGYTF | TGCGCCAGCAAACAGGAGACAGGAGATGGCTACACCTTC
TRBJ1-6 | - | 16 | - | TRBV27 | CASSLFATSYNSPLHF | TGTGCCAGCAGTTTATTCGCCACCTCCTATAATTCACCCCTCCACTTT
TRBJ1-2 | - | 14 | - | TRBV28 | CASSTISQGSGYTF | TGTGCCAGCAGTACAATTTCACAAGGAAGTGGCTACACCTTC
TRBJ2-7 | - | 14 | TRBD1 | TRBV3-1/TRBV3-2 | CASSSYRGQNEQYF | TGTGCCAGCAGCTCTTACAGGGGGCAGAACGAGCAGTACTTC
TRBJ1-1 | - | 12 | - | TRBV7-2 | CASSWDGTEAFF | TGTGCCAGCAGCTGGGACGGCACTGAAGCTTTCTTT
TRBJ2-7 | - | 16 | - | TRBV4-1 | CASSQDRADSSYEQYF | TGCGCCAGCAGCCAAGATCGGGCAGATTCCTCCTACGAGCAGTACTTC
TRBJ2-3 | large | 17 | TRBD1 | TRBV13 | CASSFSETGLNTDTQYF | TGTGCCAGCAGCTTCTCTGAGACAGGGCTTAACACAGATACGCAGTATTTT